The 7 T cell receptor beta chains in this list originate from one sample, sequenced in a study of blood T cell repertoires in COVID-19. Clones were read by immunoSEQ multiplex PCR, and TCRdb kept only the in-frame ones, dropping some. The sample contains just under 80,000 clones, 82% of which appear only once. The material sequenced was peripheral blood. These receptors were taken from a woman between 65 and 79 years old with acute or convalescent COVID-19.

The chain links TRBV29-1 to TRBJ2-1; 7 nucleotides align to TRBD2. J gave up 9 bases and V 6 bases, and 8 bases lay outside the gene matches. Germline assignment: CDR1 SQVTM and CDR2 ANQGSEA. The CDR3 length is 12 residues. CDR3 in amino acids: CSVGSGGGEQFF. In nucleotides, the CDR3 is TGCAGCGTGGGGTCGGGGGGTGGTGAGCAGTTCTTC.

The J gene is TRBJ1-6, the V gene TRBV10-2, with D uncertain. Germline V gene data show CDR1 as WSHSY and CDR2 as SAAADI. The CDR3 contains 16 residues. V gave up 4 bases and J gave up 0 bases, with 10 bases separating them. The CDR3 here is CASSALESSYNSPLHF. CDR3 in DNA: TGCGCCAGCAGTGCCCTGGAGAGCTCCTATAATTCACCCCTCCACTTT.

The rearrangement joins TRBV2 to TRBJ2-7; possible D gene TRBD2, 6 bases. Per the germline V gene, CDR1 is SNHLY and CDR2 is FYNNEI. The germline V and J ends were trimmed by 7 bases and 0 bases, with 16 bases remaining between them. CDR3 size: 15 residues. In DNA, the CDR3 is TGTGCCAGCATGCTTGGAGGGGTCACCTCCTACGAGCAGTACTTC. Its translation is CASMLGGVTSYEQYF.

CDR3 nucleotides: TGTGCCAGTAGTACTTGGGGAGGGTACAATGAGCAGTTCTTC. Translated, it gives CASSTWGGYNEQFF. The rearrangement uses TRBV19 and TRBJ2-1; the match to TRBD2 covers 7 bases. Germline assignment: CDR1 LNHDA and CDR2 SQIVND (reference sequence). The CDR3 runs to 14 residues. V lost 4 bases, J lost 4 bases, and 4 bases stayed unmatched.

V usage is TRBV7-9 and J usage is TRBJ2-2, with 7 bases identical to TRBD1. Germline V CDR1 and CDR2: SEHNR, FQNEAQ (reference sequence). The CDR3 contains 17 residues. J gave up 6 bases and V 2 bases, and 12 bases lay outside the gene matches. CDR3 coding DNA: TGTGCCAGCAGCTTAAGTAGTTTCAGACAGGGTCCCGGGGAGCTGTTTTTT. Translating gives CASSLSSFRQGPGELFF.

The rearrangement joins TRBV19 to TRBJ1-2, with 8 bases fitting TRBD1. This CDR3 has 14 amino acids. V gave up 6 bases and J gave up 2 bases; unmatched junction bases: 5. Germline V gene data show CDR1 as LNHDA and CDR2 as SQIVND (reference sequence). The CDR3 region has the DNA TGTGCCAGTAGGGACAGGGTGGAGAACTATGGCTACACCTTC. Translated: CASRDRVENYGYTF.

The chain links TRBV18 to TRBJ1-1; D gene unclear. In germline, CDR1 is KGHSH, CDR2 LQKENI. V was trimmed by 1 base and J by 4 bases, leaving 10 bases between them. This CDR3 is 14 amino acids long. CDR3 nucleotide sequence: TGTGCCAGCTCACCACGTGAGGGATTCACTGAAGCTTTCTTT. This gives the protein CASSPREGFTEAFF.